A selection of T cell receptor beta chains follows, all from one sample in a study of radiation and T cells in renal cell carcinoma. Profiling relied on immunoSEQ multiplex PCR, and the TCRdb table lists in-frame clones only, not all of them. The sample yields about 120,000 clones, about 81% seen once. Specimen: blood, collected from a patient whose treatment included radiotherapy and nephrectomy. The receptor source for this set is a woman in her sixties with renal cell carcinoma. CDR3s include the opening cysteine and the closing phenylalanine or tryptophan. D genes are given only for firm matches. Part of the rows lack a size; the others show once, few, many or a class for expanded clones.

d_call	clone_size	v_call	j_call	cdr3_nt	cdr3_aa
-	-	TRBV6-5	TRBJ1-2	TGTGCCAGCAGGACGAGAACAGGTGCTAACTATGGCTACACCTTC	CASRTRTGANYGYTF
TRBD2	-	TRBV9	TRBJ2-3	TGTGCCAGCAGCCCCTGGGACGGGAGGAACACAGATACGCAGTATTTT	CASSPWDGRNTDTQYF
-	-	TRBV11-2	TRBJ1-1	TGTGCCAGCAGCCCCCGTGGGGGGGATATGAACACTGAAGCTTTCTTT	CASSPRGGDMNTEAFF
-	few	TRBV9	TRBJ2-5	TGTGCCAGCAGCCCCCAGGCCCGTGCGCAAGAGACCCAGTACTTC	CASSPQARAQETQYF
-	-	TRBV5-1	TRBJ2-5	TGCGCCAGCAGCGCGGCAGTAGCATTTGGCCCCCAGTACTTC	CASSAAVAFGPQYF
TRBD1	-	TRBV7-9	TRBJ1-2	TGTGCCAGCAGCTTGGGACAGGGGGCTGATGGCTACACCTTC	CASSLGQGADGYTF
-	-	TRBV7-2	TRBJ2-3	TGTGCCAGCAGCTTAAATTTCTGGGGGACAGATACGCAGTATTTT	CASSLNFWGTDTQYF
-	-	TRBV30	TRBJ1-3	TGTGCCTGGATTCCGGACGGGTCCTCTGGAAACACCATATATTTT	CAWIPDGSSGNTIYF
TRBD1	few	TRBV18	TRBJ2-2	TGTGCCAGCTCGGGACAGGGGAACACCGGGGAGCTGTTTTTT	CASSGQGNTGELFF
-	-	TRBV7-9	TRBJ1-6	TGTGCCAGCAGCTTTGTGAATTCACCCCTCCACTTT	CASSFVNSPLHF
-	few	TRBV15	TRBJ1-1	TGTGCCACCAGCAGAGAGGGCAGGGTGAACACTGAAGCTTTCTTT	CATSREGRVNTEAFF
TRBD2	-	TRBV11-2	TRBJ2-2	TGTGCCAGCAGCTCTACTTCGGGGGGGTATCCCGGGGAGCTGTTTTTT	CASSSTSGGYPGELFF
TRBD1	-	TRBV7-9	TRBJ2-1	TGTGCCAGCAGCTTAGGCTCACAGGGGCGAACTAGCTCCTACAATGAGCAGTTCTTC	CASSLGSQGRTSSYNEQFF
-	-	TRBV4-1	TRBJ2-7	TGCGCCAGCAGCCAAGGTGGAGGGTTATCCTACGAGCAGTACTTC	CASSQGGGLSYEQYF
-	-	TRBV6-1	TRBJ1-2	TGTGCCAGCAGTGTTGGGCACCCTGGGACCTATGGCTACACCTTC	CASSVGHPGTYGYTF
-	-	TRBV28	TRBJ1-2	TGTGCCAGCAGTTTAAAGGGAAAGGGGCTCTATGGCGGCTACACCTTC	CASSLKGKGLYGGYTF